The 18 T cell receptor beta chains listed next were all sequenced from one sample in a study of CD8+ T cells in alopecia areata. Stated treatment: oral pan-JAK inhibitor, 5-10 mg twice daily. RNA extraction and reverse transcription yielded cDNA as sequencing template. Clones were sequenced by immunoSEQ multiplex PCR, and TCRdb holds only the in-frame ones, with some missing. The repertoire holds approximately 130,000 clones, with approximately 60% as singletons. This specimen consisted of CD4+ T cells sorted from blood, obtained at week 4, from a patient treated with tofacitinib. All receptors derive from a human donor with alopecia areata.

The chain couples TRBV7-2 to TRBJ2-1; 10 nucleotides align to TRBD1. With 6 bases clipped from V and 4 bases from J, the junction kept 6 bases outside the gene matches. This CDR3 region has 15 residues. Germline CDR1 and CDR2: SGHTA and FQGNSA. As DNA, the CDR3 is TGTGCCAGCAGTAAAGGGACAGGGGCATACAATGAGCAGTTCTTC. This gives the protein CASSKGTGAYNEQFF.

The V and J genes are TRBV6-5 and TRBJ2-7; TRBD2 matches 7 bases. Germline CDR1 reads MNHEY; CDR2 reads SVGAGI. CDR3 length: 14 amino acids. J lost 7 bases, V lost 5 bases, and 11 bases had no gene match. DNA for the CDR3: TGTGCCAGCAGTCCGGGCGGGGGTGTGGGAGAGCAGTACTTC. Translated: CASSPGGGVGEQYF.

This clone was seen only a few times. The chain joins TRBV29-1 to TRBJ2-2, with TRBD1 matching 7 bases. CDR1 SQVTM and CDR2 ANQGSEA come from the germline V gene. Trimming removed 4 bases from V and 3 bases from J; junction bases left unmatched: 5. The CDR3 loop spans 14 amino acids. CDR3 sequence: CSVGQGPDTGELFF. CDR3 nucleotides: TGCAGCGTTGGACAGGGCCCCGACACCGGGGAGCTGTTTTTT.

The V and J genes are TRBV9 and TRBJ2-2; unclear D gene. The CDR3 sequence is 12 residues long. Per germline, CDR1 SGDLS and CDR2 YYNGEE. V lost 6 bases to trimming and J lost 5 bases, with 8 bases between them. CDR3 region: CASKTETGELFF. The CDR3 nucleotides read TGTGCCAGCAAGACGGAGACCGGGGAGCTGTTTTTT. The full variable domain, completed using reference TRBV9 and TRBJ2-2, is DSGVTQTPKHLITATGQRVTLRCSPRSGDLSVYWYQQSLDQGLQFLIQYYNGEERAKGNILERFSAQQFPDLHSELNLSSLELGDSALYFCASKTETGELFFGEGSRLTVL.

As DNA, the CDR3 is TGTGCCAGCAGCCAACAGGACACAGATACGCAGTATTTT. Translation gives CASSQQDTDTQYF. This rearrangement joins TRBV6-4 to TRBJ2-3; the D gene is possibly TRBD1 (5 bases). Germline V gene lookup returns CDR1 MRHNA and CDR2 SNTAGT. V lost 6 bases and J lost 2, with 9 bases in between. The CDR3 runs to 13 residues.

This clone was seen a handful of times. The chain recombines TRBV7-2 with TRBJ2-7; 7 nucleotides line up with TRBD2. The CDR3 totals 14 residues. Losses at the gene ends were 1 base for V and 2 bases for J; bases not matched to a gene: 2. Germline CDR1 and CDR2: SGHTA and FQGNSA. Here the CDR3 DNA reads TGTGCCAGCAGCTTAGACCGGGGGGCCTACGAGCAGTACTTC. Translating it yields CASSLDRGAYEQYF. Filled out from reference TRBV7-2 and TRBJ2-7, the complete variable domain reads GAGVSQSPSNKVTEKGKDVELRCDPISGHTALYWYRQSLGQGLEFLIYFQGNSAPDKSGLPSDRFSAERTGGSVSTLTIQRTQQEDSAVYLCASSLDRGAYEQYFGPGTRLTVT.

This clone was counted a few times. The rearrangement joins TRBV5-1 to TRBJ2-1; TRBD2 aligns across 11 bases. The CDR3 is made up of 19 amino acids. Germline lookup yields CDR1 SGHRS and CDR2 YFSETQ. The V segment lost 3 bases and the J segment 4 bases; nucleotides outside the gene matches: 15. CDR3 sequence (DNA): TGCGCCAGCAGCTCGTTTGGGACTAGCGGTCCAACTCCATACAATGAGCAGTTCTTC. As protein: CASSSFGTSGPTPYNEQFF.

This chain connects TRBV9 to TRBJ2-2, with 11 positions matching TRBD2. CDR3 length: 15 amino acids. V dropped 3 bases and J dropped 4; count of bases not matched to a gene: 2. Germline loops: CDR1 SGDLS, CDR2 YYNGEE. The chain's CDR3 is CASSAGTSGTGELFF. In nucleotides, the CDR3 is TGTGCCAGCAGCGCCGGGACTAGCGGCACCGGGGAGCTGTTTTTT.

This clone was seen a few times. This rearrangement joins TRBV7-2 to TRBJ2-2; D is possibly TRBD2 (5 bases). CDR1 and CDR2 from the germline V gene are SGHTA and FQGNSA. V was pared by 1 base and J by 7 bases, with 19 bases between. The CDR3 has 17 residues. The CDR3 DNA reads as TGTGCCAGCAGCTTAGTTCGGTTCGAGCTAGCCTTCGGGGAGCTGTTTTTT. Its translation: CASSLVRFELAFGELFF.

This clone has just one count. The chain combines TRBV29-1 with TRBJ2-5; no clear D gene. From germline, CDR1 is SQVTM and CDR2 ANQGSEA. The ends were cut back, 4 bases at V and 5 bases at J, with 11 bases in the middle. The length of the CDR3 is 12 residues. Here the CDR3 reads CSVVKGWETQYF. CDR3 bases: TGCAGCGTTGTAAAAGGGTGGGAGACCCAGTACTTC. Together with reference TRBV29-1 and TRBJ2-5, the CDR3 gives the full variable domain: SAVISQKPSRDICQRGTSLTIQCQVDSQVTMMFWYRQQPGQSLTLIATANQGSEATYESGFVIDKFPISRPNLTFSTLTVSNMSPEDSSIYLCSVVKGWETQYFGPGTRLLVL.

The chain uses TRBV29-1 and TRBJ2-3, with D perhaps matching TRBD1 (5 bases). With 5 bases removed from V and 3 bases from J, the gap between germline ends came to 15 bases. Germline V gives CDR1 SQVTM, CDR2 ANQGSEA. The CDR3 is made up of 14 amino acids. The CDR3 nucleotides are TGCAGCGTTAGGCGACAGCGAGTTACAGATACGCAGTATTTT. Its translation is CSVRRQRVTDTQYF.

The chain joins TRBV7-2 to TRBJ2-5; D is unresolved. Trimming shortened V by 5 bases and J by 1 base, and 5 bases separated the two germline ends. CDR3 length equals 12 residues. From germline, CDR1 is SGHTA and CDR2 FQGNSA. The CDR3 DNA follows: TGTGCCAGCAGCCAGACCCAAGAGACCCAGTACTTC. Its translation is CASSQTQETQYF.

The table lists this clone with a count of one. The chain employs TRBV6-5 and TRBJ2-1; 7 bases fit TRBD1. The V segment lost 2 bases and the J segment 2 bases; nucleotides outside the gene matches: 6. The CDR3 has 16 residues. The V gene's germline CDR1 is MNHEY and CDR2 SVGAGI. The CDR3 loop reads CASSYLGTATYNEQFF. In DNA form, the CDR3 reads TGTGCCAGCAGTTACCTAGGGACAGCAACCTACAATGAGCAGTTCTTC.

V and J are TRBV28 and TRBJ2-5; 9 bases are shared with TRBD1. This CDR3 contains 14 residues. Germline V CDR1 and CDR2: MDHEN, SYDVKM. Losses at the gene ends were 5 bases for V and 5 bases for J; bases not matched to a gene: 6. CDR3 DNA sequence: TGTGCCAGCAGTGGGGACAGGGAAGTTGAGACCCAGTACTTC. Translating it yields CASSGDREVETQYF. The variable domain in full, completed from reference TRBV28 and TRBJ2-5, reads DVKVTQSSRYLVKRTGEKVFLECVQDMDHENMFWYRQDPGLGLRLIYFSYDVKMKEKGDIPEGYSVSREKKERFSLILESASTNQTSMYLCASSGDREVETQYFGPGTRLLVL.

This clone appeared a few times. The V gene is TRBV14, the J gene TRBJ2-2; D possibly corresponds to TRBD2 (6 bases). This CDR3 is built from 14 residues. Per germline, CDR1 SGHDN and CDR2 FVKESK. Trimming pared 6 bases from V and 1 base from J, leaving 9 bases between. This CDR3 is CASSSGGNTGELFF. CDR3 in DNA: TGTGCCAGCAGTTCCGGGGGGAACACCGGGGAGCTGTTTTTT.

The count of this clone is one. The V call is TRBV29-1, the J call TRBJ2-3; possibly TRBD2 for D (7 bases). CDR1 and CDR2 from the germline V gene are SQVTM and ANQGSEA. V was pared by 6 bases and J by 4 bases, with 14 bases between. CDR3 length: 13 amino acids. The CDR3 nucleotides read TGCAGCGTGGAGAGAGGGGGGGCAGATACGCAGTATTTT. It yields the protein CSVERGGADTQYF.

The rearrangement uses TRBV5-8 and TRBJ1-2; D gene unclear. Germline loops: CDR1 SGHTS, CDR2 YDEGEE. V lost 0 bases to trimming and J lost 4 bases, with 10 bases between them. The CDR3 is 14 amino acids. The CDR3 sequence is CASSLGPPGYGYTF. The CDR3 nucleotides read TGTGCCAGCAGCTTGGGCCCCCCGGGCTATGGCTACACCTTC.

The chain uses TRBV5-1 and TRBJ1-2; possibly TRBD1 for D (5 bases). The CDR3 loop spans 15 amino acids. CDR1 is SGHRS and CDR2 is YFSETQ in the germline V gene. Deletions cut 3 bases from V and 1 base from J, with 13 bases between. Written as DNA, the CDR3 is TGCGCCAGCAGCTCCACAGGAACCTTTAACTATGGCTACACCTTC. Translated: CASSSTGTFNYGYTF.